This T cell receptor beta chain was sequenced during a study of cytomegalovirus exposure and HLA in healthy donors. Study results and limitations: Upon later analysis, HLA-associated TCR beta chains proved more clonally expanded than other, equally common chains. Per published reports, the classifier diagnosed cytomegalovirus status with high specificity and sensitivity. It was likely that a cluster of highly shared sequence variants was a sequencing artifact.

Comments on this clone: Its target is not known.

PCR used 60 Vbeta primers and 13 Jbeta primers. Per the original methods: As a later analysis found, there were 80 million or so unique TCR beta chains, of which roughly 11 million were shared. Here immunoSEQ multiplex PCR was the method, and the copy in TCRdb shows in-frame clones only, minus some. V and J calls and clone size are those listed in that table; D and trimming were worked out from the DNA. The sample carries 99,000 or so clones, roughly 15% recorded once. The sequenced sample was PBMCs. The clonotype originates from a female donor in good health and CMV-seronegative.

This CDR3 is CASSQRGQGLETQYF. The CDR3 DNA reads as TGCGCCAGCAGCCAAAGGGGACAGGGGTTGGAGACCCAGTACTTC. The J gene is TRBJ2-5, the V gene TRBV4-3; TRBD1 aligns across 10 bases. The CDR3 runs to 15 residues. Germline CDR1 LGHNA, CDR2 YSLEER. V was pared by 2 bases and J by 5 bases, with 5 bases of the junction left unmatched.